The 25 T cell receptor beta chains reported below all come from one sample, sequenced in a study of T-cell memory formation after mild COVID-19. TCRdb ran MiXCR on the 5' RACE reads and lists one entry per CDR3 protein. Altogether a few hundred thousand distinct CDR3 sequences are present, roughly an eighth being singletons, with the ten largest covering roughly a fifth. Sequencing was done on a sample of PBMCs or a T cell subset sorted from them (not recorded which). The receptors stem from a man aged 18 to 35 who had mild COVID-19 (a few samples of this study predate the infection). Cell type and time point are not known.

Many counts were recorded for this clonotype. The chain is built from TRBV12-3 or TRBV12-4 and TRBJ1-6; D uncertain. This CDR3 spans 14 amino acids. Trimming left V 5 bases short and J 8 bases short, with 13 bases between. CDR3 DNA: TGTGCCAGCAGTCCTCCCGGCATGTATTCACCCCTCCACTTT. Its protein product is CASSPPGMYSPLHF.

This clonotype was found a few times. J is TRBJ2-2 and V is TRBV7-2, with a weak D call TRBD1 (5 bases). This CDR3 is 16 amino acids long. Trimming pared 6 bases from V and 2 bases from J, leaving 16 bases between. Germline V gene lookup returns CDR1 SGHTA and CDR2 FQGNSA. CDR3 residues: CASRTPRTPNTGELFF. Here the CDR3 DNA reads TGTGCCAGCAGGACCCCCCGGACACCTAACACCGGGGAGCTGTTTTTT. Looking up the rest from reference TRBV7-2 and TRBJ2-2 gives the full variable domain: GAGVSQSPSNKVTEKGKDVELRCDPISGHTALYWYRQSLGQGLEFLIYFQGNSAPDKSGLPSDRFSAERTGGSVSTLTIQRTQQEDSAVYLCASRTPRTPNTGELFFGEGSRLTVL.

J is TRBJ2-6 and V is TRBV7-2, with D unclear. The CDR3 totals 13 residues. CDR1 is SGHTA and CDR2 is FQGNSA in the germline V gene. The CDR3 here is CGISVSGANVLTF. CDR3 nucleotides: TGTGGGATTAGTGTCTCTGGGGCCAACGTCCTGACTTTC.

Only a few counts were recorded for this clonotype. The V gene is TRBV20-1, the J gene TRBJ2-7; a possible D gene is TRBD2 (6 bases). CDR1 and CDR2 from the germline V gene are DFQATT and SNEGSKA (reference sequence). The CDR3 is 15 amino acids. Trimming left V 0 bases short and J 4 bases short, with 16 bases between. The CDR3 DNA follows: TGCAGTGCTAGAGAGGGGAGGCAGGAAAGATACGAGCAGTACTTC. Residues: CSAREGRQERYEQYF.

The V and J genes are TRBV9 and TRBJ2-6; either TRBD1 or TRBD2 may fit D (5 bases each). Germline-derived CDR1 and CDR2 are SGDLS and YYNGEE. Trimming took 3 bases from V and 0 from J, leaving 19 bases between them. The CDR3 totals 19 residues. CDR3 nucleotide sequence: TGTGCCAGCAGCGCCCCCAGGGAGCCATCTCTCTCTGGGGCCAACGTCCTGACTTTC. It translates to CASSAPREPSLSGANVLTF.

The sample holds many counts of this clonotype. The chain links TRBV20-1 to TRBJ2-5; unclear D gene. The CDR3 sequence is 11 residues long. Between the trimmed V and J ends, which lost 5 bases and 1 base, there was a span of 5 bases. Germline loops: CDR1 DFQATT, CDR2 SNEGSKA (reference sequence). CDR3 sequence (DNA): TGCAGTGCTGGGTCCCAAGAGACCCAGTACTTC. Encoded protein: CSAGSQETQYF.

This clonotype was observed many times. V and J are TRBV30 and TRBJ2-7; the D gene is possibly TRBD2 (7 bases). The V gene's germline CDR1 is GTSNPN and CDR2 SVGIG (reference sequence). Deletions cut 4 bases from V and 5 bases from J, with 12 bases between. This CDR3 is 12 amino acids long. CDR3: CAWNREGDEQYF. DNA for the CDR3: TGTGCCTGGAACAGGGAGGGCGACGAGCAGTACTTC.

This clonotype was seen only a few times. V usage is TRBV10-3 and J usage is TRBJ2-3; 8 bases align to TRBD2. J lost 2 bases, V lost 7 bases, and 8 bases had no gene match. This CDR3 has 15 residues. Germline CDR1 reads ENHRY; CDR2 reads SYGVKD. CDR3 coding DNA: TGTGCCATCAAGGACGGGGGGGCAAACACAGATACGCAGTATTTT. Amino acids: CAIKDGGANTDTQYF.

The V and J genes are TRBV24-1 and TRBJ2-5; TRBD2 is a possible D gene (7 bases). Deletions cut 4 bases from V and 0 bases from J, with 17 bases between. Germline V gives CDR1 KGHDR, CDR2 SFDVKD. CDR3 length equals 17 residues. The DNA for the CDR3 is TGTGCCACCAGTGAAGGGTCTGGGGGGGCCTACCAAGAGACCCAGTACTTC. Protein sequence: CATSEGSGGAYQETQYF.

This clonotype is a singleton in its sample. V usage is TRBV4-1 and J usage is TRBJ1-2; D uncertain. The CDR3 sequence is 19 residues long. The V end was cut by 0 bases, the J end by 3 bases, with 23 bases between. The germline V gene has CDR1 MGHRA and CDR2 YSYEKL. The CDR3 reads CASSQDDSAETLYDYGYTF. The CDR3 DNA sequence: TGCGCCAGCAGCCAAGATGATTCGGCGGAGACCCTCTATGACTATGGCTACACCTTC.

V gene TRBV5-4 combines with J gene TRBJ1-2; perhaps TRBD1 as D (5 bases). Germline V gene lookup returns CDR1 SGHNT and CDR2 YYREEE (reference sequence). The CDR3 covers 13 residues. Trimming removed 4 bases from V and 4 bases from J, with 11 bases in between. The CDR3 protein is CASSQLTVYGYTF. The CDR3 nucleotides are TGTGCCAGCAGCCAATTGACAGTCTATGGCTACACCTTC.

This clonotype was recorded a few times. The CDR3 loop is CASSIGTSGETQYF. As DNA, the CDR3 is TGTGCCAGCAGCATTGGGACTAGCGGAGAGACCCAGTACTTC. This chain uses TRBV7-2 with TRBJ2-5; 11 bases agree with TRBD2. CDR1 SGHTA and CDR2 FQGNSA come from the germline V gene. Germline trimming cut 5 bases from V and 4 bases from J; bases unmatched to any gene: 3. The CDR3 totals 14 residues.

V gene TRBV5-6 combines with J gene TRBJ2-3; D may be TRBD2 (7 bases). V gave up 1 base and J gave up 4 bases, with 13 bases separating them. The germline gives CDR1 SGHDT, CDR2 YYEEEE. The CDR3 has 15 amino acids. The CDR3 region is CASSLNTGGADTQYF. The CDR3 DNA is TGTGCCAGCAGCTTGAACACGGGGGGCGCAGATACGCAGTATTTT.

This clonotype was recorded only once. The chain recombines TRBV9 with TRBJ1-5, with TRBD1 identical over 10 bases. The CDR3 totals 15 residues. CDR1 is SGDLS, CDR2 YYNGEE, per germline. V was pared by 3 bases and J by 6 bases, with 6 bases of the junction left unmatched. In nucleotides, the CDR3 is TGTGCCAGCAGCGGGACAGGGGGATCGGGTCAGCCCCAGCATTTT. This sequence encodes CASSGTGGSGQPQHF.

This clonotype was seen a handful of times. The CDR3 coding sequence is TGTGCCATCAGTGGTAGCGGGGGCCCCCACTACGAGCAGTACGTC. It specifies CAISGSGGPHYEQYV. V is TRBV10-3 and J is TRBJ2-7, with TRBD2 identical over 9 bases. Germline trimming cut 4 bases from V and 3 bases from J; bases unmatched to any gene: 7. The CDR3 spans 15 residues. Germline CDR1 ENHRY, CDR2 SYGVKD.

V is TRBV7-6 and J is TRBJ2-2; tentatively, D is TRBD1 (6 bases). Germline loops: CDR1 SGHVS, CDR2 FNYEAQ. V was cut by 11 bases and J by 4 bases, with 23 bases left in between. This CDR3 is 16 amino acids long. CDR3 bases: TGTGCCGGTGGGGGCAACAGAGGGGCGGGCACCGGGGAGCTGTTTTTT. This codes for CAGGGNRGAGTGELFF. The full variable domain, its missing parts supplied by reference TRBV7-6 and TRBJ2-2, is GAGVSQSPRYKVTKRGQDVALRCDPISGHVSLYWYRQALGQGPEFLTYFNYEAQQDKSGLPNDRFSAERPEGSISTLTIQRTEQRDSAMYRCAGGGNRGAGTGELFFGEGSRLTVL.

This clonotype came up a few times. The CDR3 loop reads CSARQGDEKLFF. The CDR3 region has the DNA TGCAGTGCTCGACAGGGGGATGAAAAACTGTTTTTT. The chain combines TRBV20-1 with TRBJ1-4; 9 nucleotides agree with TRBD1. The trim removed 5 bases at V and 6 bases at J, leaving 1 base unmatched. Germline lookup yields CDR1 DFQATT and CDR2 SNEGSKA (reference sequence). The CDR3 runs 12 residues.

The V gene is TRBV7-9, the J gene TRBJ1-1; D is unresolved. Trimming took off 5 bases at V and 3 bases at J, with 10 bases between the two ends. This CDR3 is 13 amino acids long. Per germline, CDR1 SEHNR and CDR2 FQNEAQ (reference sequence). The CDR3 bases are TGTGCCAGCAGCAGCTCGGCTTACACTGAAGCTTTCTTT. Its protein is CASSSSAYTEAFF.

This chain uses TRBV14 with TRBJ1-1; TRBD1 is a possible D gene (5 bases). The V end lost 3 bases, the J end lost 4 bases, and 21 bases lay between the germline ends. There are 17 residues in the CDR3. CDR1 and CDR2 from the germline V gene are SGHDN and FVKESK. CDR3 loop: CASSHSAGGQGLTEAFF. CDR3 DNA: TGTGCCAGCAGCCATTCGGCCGGCGGGCAGGGCCTCACTGAAGCTTTCTTT.

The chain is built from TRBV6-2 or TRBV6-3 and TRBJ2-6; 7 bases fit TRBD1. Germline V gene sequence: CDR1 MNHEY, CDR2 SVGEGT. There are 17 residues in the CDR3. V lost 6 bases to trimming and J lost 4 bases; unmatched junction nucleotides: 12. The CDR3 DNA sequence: TGTGCCAGCAGCCGGATACGGACAGGAGCAGGGGCCAACGTCCTGACTTTC. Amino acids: CASSRIRTGAGANVLTF.

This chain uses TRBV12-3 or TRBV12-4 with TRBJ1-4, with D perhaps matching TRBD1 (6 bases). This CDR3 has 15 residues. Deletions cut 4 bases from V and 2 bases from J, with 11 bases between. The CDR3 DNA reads TGTGCCAGCAGTTACCCCCAGGGGACTAATGAAAAACTGTTTTTT. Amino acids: CASSYPQGTNEKLFF.

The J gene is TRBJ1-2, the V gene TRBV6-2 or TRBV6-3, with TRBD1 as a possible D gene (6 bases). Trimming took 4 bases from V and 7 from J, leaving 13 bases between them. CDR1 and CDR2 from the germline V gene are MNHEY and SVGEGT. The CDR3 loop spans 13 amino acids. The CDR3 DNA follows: TGTGCCAGCAGTTGGGACATCATTCTTGGCTACACCTTC. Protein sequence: CASSWDIILGYTF.

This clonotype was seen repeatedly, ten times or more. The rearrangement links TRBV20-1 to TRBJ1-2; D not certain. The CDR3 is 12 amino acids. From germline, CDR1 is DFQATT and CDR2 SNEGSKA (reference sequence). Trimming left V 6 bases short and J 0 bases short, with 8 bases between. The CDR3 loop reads CSAAGSNYGYTF. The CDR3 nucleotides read TGCAGTGCAGCAGGATCTAACTATGGCTACACCTTC.

CDR3: CASRVASGGSPLHF. CDR3 bases: TGTGCCAGCAGGGTGGCGTCAGGTGGTTCACCCCTCCACTTT. The gene calls are TRBV2 and TRBJ1-6; D unclear. This CDR3 has 14 residues. Germline V gives CDR1 SNHLY, CDR2 FYNNEI. The V end was cut by 6 bases, the J end by 9 bases, with 15 bases between.

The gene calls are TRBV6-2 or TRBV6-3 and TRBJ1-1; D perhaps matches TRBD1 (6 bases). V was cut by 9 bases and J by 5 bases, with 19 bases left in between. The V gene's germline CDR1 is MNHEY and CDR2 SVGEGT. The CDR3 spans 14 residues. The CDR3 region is CARRVPGALTEAFF. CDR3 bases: TGTGCCAGGAGAGTTCCAGGGGCCTTAACTGAAGCTTTCTTT.